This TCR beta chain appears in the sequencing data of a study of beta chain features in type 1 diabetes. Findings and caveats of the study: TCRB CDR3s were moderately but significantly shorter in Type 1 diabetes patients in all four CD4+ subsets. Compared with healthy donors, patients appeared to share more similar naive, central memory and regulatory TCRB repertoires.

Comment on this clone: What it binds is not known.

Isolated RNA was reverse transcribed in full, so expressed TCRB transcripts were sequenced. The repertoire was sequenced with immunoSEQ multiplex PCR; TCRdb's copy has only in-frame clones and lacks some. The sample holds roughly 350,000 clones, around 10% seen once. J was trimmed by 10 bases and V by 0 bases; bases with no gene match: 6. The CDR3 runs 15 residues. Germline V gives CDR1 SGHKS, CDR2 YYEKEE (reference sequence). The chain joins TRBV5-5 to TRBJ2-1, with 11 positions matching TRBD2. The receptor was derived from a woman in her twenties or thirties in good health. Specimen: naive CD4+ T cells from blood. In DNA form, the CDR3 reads TGTGCCAGCAGCTTGGTAATAGCGGGAGGGGGCGAGCAGTTCTTC. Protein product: CASSLVIAGGGEQFF.